This TCR beta chain stems from a study of T cell responses to AZD1222 COVID-19 vaccine. Points from the study as a whole: Repertoire sampling occurred only after the peak T cell response. Only a handful of AZD1222 recipients, about six in all, had baseline seropositivity.

The table came from immunoSEQ multiplex PCR; TCRdb's copy has only in-frame clones and leaves some out. The profile shows under 95,000 clones, just over 85% of them singletons. For this clone: As yet, its antigen is unknown.

This specimen was peripheral blood, taken on day 0 of AZD1222 vaccination. This receptor was obtained from an adult in good health.

The CDR3 DNA is TGTGCCAGCAGCTCGACCCTCGATCTAGACGGGGCTTTTGGTCAGCCCCAGCATTTT. As protein: CASSSTLDLDGAFGQPQHF. V and J are TRBV5-6 and TRBJ1-5; weak D call: TRBD1 (5 bases). V was pared by 3 bases and J by 6 bases, with 28 bases between. Germline-derived CDR1 and CDR2 are SGHDT and YYEEEE. The CDR3 is 19 residues long. Based on the CDR3 plus reference TRBV5-6 and TRBJ1-5, the full variable domain is DAGVTQSPTHLIKTRGQQVTLRCSPKSGHDTVSWYQQALGQGPQFIFQYYEEEERQRGNFPDRFSGHQFPNYSSELNVNALLLGDSALYLCASSSTLDLDGAFGQPQHFGDGTRLSIL.